The rows below give T cell receptor beta chains drawn from one sample of a study of T cell responses to AZD1222 COVID-19 vaccine. Profiled with immunoSEQ multiplex PCR; TCRdb holds only in-frame clones, not every one. The sample has some 74,000 clones, about 85% seen once. Sequencing used peripheral blood, obtained 28 days after the second AZD1222 dose. The receptors originated from an adult who received the AZD1222 COVID-19 vaccine. CDR3s include the opening cysteine and the closing phenylalanine or tryptophan. The order of the fields is clone size, J gene, V gene, D gene, CDR3 protein, CDR3 DNA. The D gene is left open where the match is weak. The size of a clone is reported for some rows only, either as once, few or many, or as a class for expanded clones.

. | TRBJ2-1 | TRBV5-1 | TRBD1 | CASSQGQDYNEQFF | TGCGCCAGCAGCCAGGGACAGGATTACAATGAGCAGTTCTTC
. | TRBJ1-1 | TRBV20-1 | . | CSASQGTEAFF | TGCAGTGCTAGCCAGGGGACTGAAGCTTTCTTT
once | TRBJ1-2 | TRBV2 | . | CASSRPAQDGYTF | TGTGCCAGCAGTCGCCCGGCGCAGGATGGCTACACCTTC
. | TRBJ1-2 | TRBV7-9 | . | CASSLGGPATHYGYTF | TGTGCCAGCAGCTTAGGAGGACCAGCCACACACTATGGCTACACCTTC
. | TRBJ2-1 | TRBV10-3 | TRBD1 | CAITDPRAGTGSYNEQFF | TGTGCCATCACGGATCCCCGGGCCGGGACAGGGAGCTACAATGAGCAGTTCTTC
few | TRBJ2-3 | TRBV29-1 | TRBD1 | CSVEEPPGGRGVSTDTQYF | TGCAGCGTTGAGGAACCACCAGGGGGCCGAGGGGTTAGCACAGATACGCAGTATTTT
. | TRBJ2-1 | TRBV19 | TRBD1 | CASSARDRIYNEQFF | TGTGCCAGTAGTGCCCGGGACAGGATTTACAATGAGCAGTTCTTC
. | TRBJ2-3 | TRBV7-3 | . | CASSPLSGTDTQYF | TGTGCCAGCAGCCCCCTTAGCGGCACAGATACGCAGTATTTT
. | TRBJ2-1 | TRBV21-1 | . | CASSKADEASGEKRRNEQFF | TGTGCCAGCAGCAAGGCCGACGAGGCTAGCGGGGAAAAAAGGCGAAATGAGCAGTTCTTC
. | TRBJ1-5 | TRBV5-6 | TRBD1 | CASSLRGGTGGSNQPQHF | TGTGCCAGCAGCCTCCGCGGGGGGACAGGGGGTAGCAATCAGCCCCAGCATTTT
. | TRBJ1-2 | TRBV12-3/TRBV12-4 | TRBD1 | CASSSTGGDGYTF | TGTGCCAGCAGTTCCACAGGGGGCGACGGCTACACCTTC
. | TRBJ2-7 | TRBV9 | . | CASSVGAVIYEQYF | TGTGCCAGCAGCGTTGGGGCAGTAATTTACGAGCAGTACTTC
. | TRBJ2-7 | TRBV29-1 | . | CSVEDRKVEQYF | TGCAGCGTTGAAGATCGAAAAGTCGAGCAGTACTTC
. | TRBJ1-4 | TRBV30 | . | CAWARDTGSNEKLFF | TGTGCCTGGGCCCGGGACACCGGCTCTAATGAAAAACTGTTTTTT
. | TRBJ2-3 | TRBV9 | . | CASSGLGTIDTQYF | TGTGCCAGCAGCGGACTTGGGACGATAGATACGCAGTATTTT
. | TRBJ2-1 | TRBV7-3 | TRBD2 | CASSLSGSNNEQFF | TGTGCCAGCAGCTTAAGCGGGAGCAACAATGAGCAGTTCTTC
once | TRBJ2-1 | TRBV6-2/TRBV6-3 | TRBD2 | CASSYYRLAMYNEQFF | TGTGCCAGCAGTTACTATAGACTAGCGATGTACAATGAGCAGTTCTTC
. | TRBJ1-5 | TRBV29-1 | . | CSVEDWGGGQHF | TGCAGCGTTGAAGATTGGGGAGGTGGCCAGCATTTT
once | TRBJ1-5 | TRBV6-5 | . | CASSYLRGEDQPQHF | TGTGCCAGCAGTTACTTAAGGGGTGAGGATCAGCCCCAGCATTTT
many | TRBJ1-2 | TRBV6-1 | . | CASSERVEGDGYTF | TGTGCCAGCAGTGAAAGGGTTGAAGGGGATGGCTACACCTTC
once | TRBJ2-2 | TRBV21-1 | . | CASLGQANTGELFF | TGTGCCAGCCTGGGACAAGCGAACACCGGGGAGCTGTTTTTT
once | TRBJ2-1 | TRBV5-1 | . | CATRLNGNEQFF | TGCGCCACCAGACTGAACGGGAATGAGCAGTTCTTC
. | TRBJ2-7 | TRBV29-1 | TRBD2 | CSVEDPSGSSYEQYF | TGCAGCGTTGAAGATCCGAGCGGGAGCTCCTACGAGCAGTACTTC
. | TRBJ2-7 | TRBV12-3/TRBV12-4 | . | CASSLWTSYEQYF | TGTGCCAGCAGTTTATGGACATCCTACGAGCAGTACTTC
. | TRBJ1-1 | TRBV30 | . | CAWSVGRPEAFF | TGTGCCTGGAGTGTGGGCAGGCCTGAAGCTTTCTTT
. | TRBJ1-1 | TRBV19 | . | CASSIPHANTEAFF | TGTGCCAGTAGTATCCCACACGCCAACACTGAAGCTTTCTTT
. | TRBJ2-7 | TRBV11-2 | . | CASSLDGGVKGFEQYF | TGTGCCAGCAGCTTAGATGGTGGGGTGAAGGGTTTCGAGCAGTACTTC
. | TRBJ2-7 | TRBV6-5 | TRBD1 | CATSEDRGRYEQYF | TGTGCCACCTCCGAGGACAGGGGGCGGTACGAGCAGTACTTC
. | TRBJ2-7 | TRBV6-5 | . | CASSYGGVDYEQYF | TGTGCCAGCAGTTATGGGGGAGTGGACTACGAGCAGTACTTC
. | TRBJ1-4 | TRBV18 | . | CASSPSSLNEKLFF | TGTGCCAGCTCACCGTCCAGCCTTAATGAAAAACTGTTTTTT
once | TRBJ1-2 | TRBV7-9 | . | CASSWEDGFRYTF | TGTGCCAGCAGCTGGGAAGACGGATTCCGCTACACCTTC
few | TRBJ1-3 | TRBV6-6 | TRBD1 | CASSLTGEKGGNTIYF | TGTGCCAGCAGCCTGACAGGGGAGAAGGGCGGAAACACCATATATTTT
. | TRBJ1-1 | TRBV3-1/TRBV3-2 | . | CASSQESRRGRAEAFF | TGTGCCAGCAGCCAAGAGAGTAGGCGGGGGCGCGCTGAAGCTTTCTTT
. | TRBJ2-2 | TRBV7-3 | . | CASRSRRNLGGLNTGELFF | TGTGCCAGCCGGTCCAGGCGGAATCTGGGGGGTTTAAACACCGGGGAGCTGTTTTTT
. | TRBJ1-2 | TRBV10-3 | TRBD1 | CAISESTGEIGGYTF | TGTGCCATCAGTGAGTCTACAGGGGAAATAGGTGGCTACACCTTC
. | TRBJ2-1 | TRBV7-2 | . | CASSYRDRYNEQFF | TGTGCCAGCAGTTACAGGGATCGGTACAATGAGCAGTTCTTC
. | TRBJ1-4 | TRBV6-2/TRBV6-3 | TRBD1 | CASSKTGNEKLFF | TGTGCCAGCAGTAAGACAGGGAATGAAAAACTGTTTTTT
. | TRBJ1-4 | TRBV9 | . | CASSGGALNEKLFF | TGTGCCAGCAGCGGAGGGGCGCTTAATGAAAAACTGTTTTTT
. | TRBJ2-2 | TRBV9 | . | CASSGQDPLVGELFF | TGTGCCAGCAGCGGACAGGACCCCCTCGTCGGGGAGCTGTTTTTT
. | TRBJ2-5 | TRBV7-2 | . | CASSFGARETQYF | TGTGCCAGCAGCTTCGGGGCACGGGAGACCCAGTACTTC
once | TRBJ1-4 | TRBV7-9 | . | CASRRWDPSNEKLFF | TGTGCCAGCAGGAGATGGGACCCTTCTAATGAAAAACTGTTTTTT
once | TRBJ2-2 | TRBV5-1 | . | CASSFLPGNNAGELFF | TGCGCCAGCAGCTTTCTTCCGGGGAACAACGCCGGGGAGCTGTTTTTT
. | TRBJ1-2 | TRBV6-6 | TRBD1 | CASSIPGQGDGYTF | TGTGCCAGCAGTATACCGGGACAGGGGGATGGCTACACCTTC
. | TRBJ1-1 | TRBV7-9 | TRBD1 | CASASPQGWATEAFF | TGTGCCAGCGCTTCCCCACAGGGGTGGGCCACTGAAGCTTTCTTT
. | TRBJ2-1 | TRBV6-5 | TRBD1 | CASSPGQGSYNEQFF | TGTGCCAGCAGTCCTGGACAGGGTTCCTACAATGAGCAGTTCTTC
. | TRBJ1-2 | TRBV19 | . | CASSMRGADGYTF | TGTGCCAGTAGTATGAGGGGAGCCGATGGCTACACCTTC
. | TRBJ2-4 | TRBV27 | . | CASSPGGRGNIQYF | TGTGCCAGCAGTCCCGGAGGCAGAGGGAACATTCAGTACTTC
. | TRBJ1-4 | TRBV7-9 | . | CASSSSSTNEKLFF | TGTGCCAGCAGCTCGAGCTCAACTAATGAAAAACTGTTTTTT
. | TRBJ1-4 | TRBV2 | . | CASREAGNEKLFF | TGTGCCAGCAGAGAGGCGGGGAATGAAAAACTGTTTTTT